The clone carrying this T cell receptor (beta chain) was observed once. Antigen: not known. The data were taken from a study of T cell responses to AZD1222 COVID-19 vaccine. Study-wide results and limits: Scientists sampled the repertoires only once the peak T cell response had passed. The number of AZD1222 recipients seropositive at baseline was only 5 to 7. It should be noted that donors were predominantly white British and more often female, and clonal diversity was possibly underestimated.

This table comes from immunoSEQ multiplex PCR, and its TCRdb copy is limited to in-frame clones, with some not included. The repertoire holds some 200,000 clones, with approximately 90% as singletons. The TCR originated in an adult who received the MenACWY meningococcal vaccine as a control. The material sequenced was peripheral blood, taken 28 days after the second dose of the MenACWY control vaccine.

This chain's CDR3 is CASSYASWGTGELFF. The DNA of the CDR3 is TGTGCCAGCAGTTACGCAAGTTGGGGGACCGGGGAGCTGTTTTTT. This sequence joins TRBV6-5 and TRBJ2-2, with D perhaps TRBD1 or TRBD2 (5 bases each). Trimming shortened V by 2 bases and J by 5 bases, and 12 bases separated the two germline ends. Germline CDR1 and CDR2: MNHEY and SVGAGI. The CDR3 extends over 15 amino acids.